This paragraph reports one T cell receptor (beta chain). In the source study's methods: Amplifying reference gene primers gave estimates of nucleated cell counts. Here immunoSEQ multiplex PCR was the method, and the copy in TCRdb shows in-frame clones only, minus some. V and J calls and clone size are copied from that table; D and trimming were computed from the DNA. The sample lists 100,000 to 150,000 clones, 75% to 90% seen once, with about 17% in the top ten. This record comes from a study of blood T cell repertoires in COVID-19. Study at large: Sites across the United States, Italy and Spain contributed samples from acute and convalescent COVID-19. T cells, B-cell-depleted T cells, or PBMCs supplied cDNA or gDNA.

The CDR3 has 13 amino acids. Deletions cut 2 bases from V and 5 bases from J, with 9 bases between. Germline V CDR1 and CDR2: MNHNY, SVGAGI (reference sequence). The sequence came from a man aged 50 to 59 with active or convalescent COVID-19. The specimen was peripheral blood. The chain recombines TRBV6-6 with TRBJ2-5, with D tentatively TRBD2 (5 bases). The CDR3 nucleotides read TGTGCCAGCAGTTACAGTGGGAGTGAGACCCAGTACTTC. It is translated as CASSYSGSETQYF.